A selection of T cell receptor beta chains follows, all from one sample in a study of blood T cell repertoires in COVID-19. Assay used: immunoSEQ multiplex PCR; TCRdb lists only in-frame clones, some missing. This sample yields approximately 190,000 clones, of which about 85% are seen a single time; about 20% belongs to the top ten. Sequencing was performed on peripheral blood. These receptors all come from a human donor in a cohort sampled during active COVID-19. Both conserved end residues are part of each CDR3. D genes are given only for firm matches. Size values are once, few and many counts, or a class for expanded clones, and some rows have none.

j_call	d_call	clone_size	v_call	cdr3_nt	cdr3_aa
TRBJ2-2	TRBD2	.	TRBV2	TGTGCCAGCAGTGCCCGTCGGACTAGCGAAGTCTACACCGGGGAGCTGTTTTTT	CASSARRTSEVYTGELFF
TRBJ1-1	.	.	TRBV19	TGTGCCAGTACCCCACCGAAGGGGCGGGCTTTCTTT	CASTPPKGRAFF
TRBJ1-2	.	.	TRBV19	TGTGCCAGTAGCATCCCGGGGAGCTATGGCTACACCTTC	CASSIPGSYGYTF
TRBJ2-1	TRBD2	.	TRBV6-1	TGTGCCAGCAGTGTTAGACTAGCGGGGTTGGGGACCTACAATGAGCAGTTCTTC	CASSVRLAGLGTYNEQFF
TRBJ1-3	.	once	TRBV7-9	TGTGCCAGCAGCTTAGCTGCCAGGTACGGAAACACCATATATTTT	CASSLAARYGNTIYF
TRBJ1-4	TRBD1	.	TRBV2	TGTGCCATCAAACCGGAGGGACAGGGTTTTGAAAAACTGTTTTTT	CAIKPEGQGFEKLFF
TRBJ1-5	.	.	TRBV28	TGTGCCAGCAGTGCAAATCTTGGCGGGGTCAATCAGCCCCAGCATTTT	CASSANLGGVNQPQHF
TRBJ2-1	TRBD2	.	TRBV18	TGTGCCAGCTCACCACTCTTTTCGCCGGGAGGGTCCTACAATGAGCAGTTCTTC	CASSPLFSPGGSYNEQFF
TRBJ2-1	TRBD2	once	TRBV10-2	TGCGCCAGCAGTGAGTCGGGGGTAGCGGGGTTCTACAATGAGCAGTTCTTC	CASSESGVAGFYNEQFF
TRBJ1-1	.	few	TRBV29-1	TGCAGCGCTGGGCCTCACAGAGAAGCTTTCTTT	CSAGPHREAFF
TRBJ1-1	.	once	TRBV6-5	TGTGCCAGCAGTTACCCCGGGTTTCCCACTGAAGCTTTCTTT	CASSYPGFPTEAFF
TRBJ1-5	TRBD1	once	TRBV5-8	TGTGCCAGCAGCTTTAGTCGAGGCAGGGGGCAAGGTCAGCCCCAGCATTTT	CASSFSRGRGQGQPQHF
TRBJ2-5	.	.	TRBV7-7	TGTGCTAGCAGCTCCACAGGGACGGGGGAGACCCAGTACTTC	CASSSTGTGETQYF
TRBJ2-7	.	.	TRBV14	TGTGCCAGCAGCCCTGGAGGCAACGAGCAGTACTTC	CASSPGGNEQYF
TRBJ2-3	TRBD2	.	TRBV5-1	TGCGCCAGCAGCTATAGCGGGAGCACAGATACGCAGTATTTT	CASSYSGSTDTQYF
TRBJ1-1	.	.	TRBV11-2	TGTGCCAGCAGCTTAGGGGGGGGTAACACTGAAGCTTTCTTT	CASSLGGGNTEAFF
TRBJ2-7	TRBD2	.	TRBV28	TGTGCCAGCAGTTTCCCGGGACTAGGAAAGGACCCAAGCTCCTACGAGCAGTACTTC	CASSFPGLGKDPSSYEQYF
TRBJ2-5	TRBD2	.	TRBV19	TGTGCCAGTAGTTACGGGGGGACTCGAGAGACCCAGTACTTC	CASSYGGTRETQYF
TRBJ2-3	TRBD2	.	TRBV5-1	TGCGCCAGCAGCGCGGGGGCGGGGGGCGTCACAGATACGCAGTATTTT	CASSAGAGGVTDTQYF
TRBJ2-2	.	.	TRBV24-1	TGTGCCACCAGTGACAAACAGGCTCCGAACACCGGGGAGCTGTTTTTT	CATSDKQAPNTGELFF
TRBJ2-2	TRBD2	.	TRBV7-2	TGTGCCAGCAGCTTAGGTGTAATAGCGGGGGGGCTGGCCGGGGAGCTGTTTTTT	CASSLGVIAGGLAGELFF
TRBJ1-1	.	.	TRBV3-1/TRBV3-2	TGTGCCAGCAGCCAAGATAGGGGTCGTGGGGGCGCGGGAGCTTTCTTT	CASSQDRGRGGAGAFF
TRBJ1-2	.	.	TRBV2	TGTGCCAGCATTCGGGACAACATCGGGGGCTACACCTTC	CASIRDNIGGYTF
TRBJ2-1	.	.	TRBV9	TGTGCCAGCGGGAGCGTCCAACCTTACAATGAGCAGTTCTTC	CASGSVQPYNEQFF
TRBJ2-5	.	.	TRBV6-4	TGTGCCAGCAGTGATGGCCCTCAAGAGACCCAGTACTTC	CASSDGPQETQYF
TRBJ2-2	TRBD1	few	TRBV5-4	TGTGCCAGCAGCTTGGGGGGACAGGGGGCCGGGGAGCTGTTTTTT	CASSLGGQGAGELFF
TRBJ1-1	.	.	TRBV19	TGTGCCAGTAGTTTCTATACTAATCCGGGGGATGAAGCTTTCTTT	CASSFYTNPGDEAFF
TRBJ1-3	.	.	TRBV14	TGTGCCAGCAGCCAAGGGATCCGACAGGCCAGCTCTGGAAACACCATATATTTT	CASSQGIRQASSGNTIYF
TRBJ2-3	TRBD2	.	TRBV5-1	TGCGCCAGCAGCCTCAGCGGGAGGCGCACAGATACGCAGTATTTT	CASSLSGRRTDTQYF
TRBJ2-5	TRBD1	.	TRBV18	TGTGCCAGCTCACCAAGACAGGGAGCTGTGGGGGACCAGTACTTC	CASSPRQGAVGDQYF
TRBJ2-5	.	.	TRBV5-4	TGTGCCAGCAGCTTACAGGAGACCCAGTACTTC	CASSLQETQYF
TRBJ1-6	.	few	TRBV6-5	TGTGCCAGCGGGCGGGCTAATTCACCCCTCCACTTT	CASGRANSPLHF
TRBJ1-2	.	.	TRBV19	TGTGCCAGTAGTATCACGGGTCGCGGCTACACCTTC	CASSITGRGYTF
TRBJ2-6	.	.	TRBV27	TGTGCCAGCAGGGACAACTCTGGGGCCAACGTCCTGACTTTC	CASRDNSGANVLTF
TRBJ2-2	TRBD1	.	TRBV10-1	TGCGCCAGCAGTCGGGACAGGGTTGGCACCGGGGAGCTGTTTTTT	CASSRDRVGTGELFF
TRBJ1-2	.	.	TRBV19	TGTGCCAGCCAAAAATCCGGGGGTCCGGACTATGGCTACACCTTC	CASQKSGGPDYGYTF
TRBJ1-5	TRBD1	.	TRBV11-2	TGTGCCAGCAGCTTAGGCTTTTGGGACAGGGGTAGGAATCAGCCCCAGCATTTT	CASSLGFWDRGRNQPQHF
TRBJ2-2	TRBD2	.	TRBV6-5	TGTGCCAGCAGGGTAGCGGGTTACGGACTCGGGGAGCTGTTTTTT	CASRVAGYGLGELFF
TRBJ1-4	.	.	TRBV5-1	TGCGCCAGCAGGGAGGCGGGTAATGAAAAACTGTTTTTT	CASREAGNEKLFF
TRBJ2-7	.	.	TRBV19	TGTGCCAGTAGCGAGCCAGGTTTCCCCTACGAGCAGTACTTC	CASSEPGFPYEQYF
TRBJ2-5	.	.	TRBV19	TGTGCCAGCAAGTTGCAGGATCAAGAGACCCAGTACTTC	CASKLQDQETQYF
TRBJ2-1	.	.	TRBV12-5	TGTGCTAGTGGTTTGGTCCCCTTCAGCAATGAGCAGTTCTTC	CASGLVPFSNEQFF
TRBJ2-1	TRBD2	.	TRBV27	TGTGCCAGCAGTGCCCGAGGACTAGCGGGAGGGCGCGGTGAGCAGTTCTTC	CASSARGLAGGRGEQFF
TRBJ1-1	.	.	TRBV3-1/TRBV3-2	TGTGCCAGCAGCTTCCGACAGGCTGGCACTGAAGCTTTCTTT	CASSFRQAGTEAFF
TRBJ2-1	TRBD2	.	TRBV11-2	TGTGCCAGCAGCCTAAGCGGGGGGTTCTACAATGAGCAGTTCTTC	CASSLSGGFYNEQFF
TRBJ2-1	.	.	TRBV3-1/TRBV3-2	TGTGCCAGCAGCCATACCGGGATCTACAATGAGCAGTTCTTC	CASSHTGIYNEQFF